Presented here are 26 T cell receptor beta chains from one specimen sequenced in a study of technical replicates of blood from a handful of donors. Profiled with immunoSEQ multiplex PCR; TCRdb holds only in-frame clones, not every one. The repertoire includes some 99,000 clones, 95% of them detected once, and more than 0.2% sits in the top ten. Sequenced input: T cells isolated from PBMCs. The receptors derive from a human donor in good health.

The rearrangement links TRBV7-2 to TRBJ1-2, with 9 bases that match TRBD1. The CDR3 covers 14 residues. Germline CDR1 is SGHTA and CDR2 is FQGNSA. J gave up 5 bases and V 5 bases, and 6 bases lay outside the gene matches. CDR3 amino acids: CASSPDRGGYGYTF. The CDR3 region has the DNA TGTGCCAGCAGCCCGGACAGGGGCGGGTATGGCTACACCTTC.

The V call is TRBV6-1, the J call TRBJ1-1, with 8 bases matching TRBD1. Looked up from germline, CDR1 is MNHNS and CDR2 is SASEGT. V dropped 3 bases and J dropped 11; count of bases not matched to a gene: 14. The CDR3 length is 15 residues. As DNA, the CDR3 is TGTGCCAGCAGTGAGTCTCCTTTTTGGACAGGGTGGGCTTTCTTT. The encoded protein is CASSESPFWTGWAFF.

V gene TRBV15 combines with J gene TRBJ2-7; D ambiguous. CDR1 and CDR2 from the germline V gene are LNHNV and YYDKDF (reference sequence). The CDR3 covers 11 residues. V was trimmed by 3 bases and J by 5 bases, leaving 5 bases between them. CDR3 protein: CATSSYNEQYF. CDR3 nucleotide sequence: TGTGCCACCAGCAGTTACAACGAGCAGTACTTC.

The chain has TRBV9 and TRBJ2-1, with a weak D call TRBD1 (6 bases). Trimming took off 0 bases at V and 12 bases at J, with 16 bases between the two ends. Germline lookup yields CDR1 SGDLS and CDR2 YYNGEE. The length of the CDR3 is 14 residues. CDR3 loop: CASSVVDSPTGQFF. CDR3 DNA sequence: TGTGCCAGCAGCGTAGTGGACAGCCCAACTGGGCAGTTCTTC.

The chain carries TRBV5-1 and TRBJ1-1, with TRBD1 matching 7 bases. The germline CDR1 and CDR2 sequences are SGHRS and YFSETQ. The CDR3 spans 15 residues. The trim removed 0 bases at V and 2 bases at J, leaving 4 bases unmatched. CDR3 residues: CASSLAGQVNTEAFF. The CDR3 nucleotides read TGCGCCAGCAGCTTGGCCGGACAGGTAAACACTGAAGCTTTCTTT.

The gene calls are TRBV19 and TRBJ2-2; 8 bases align to TRBD1. The CDR3 runs 14 residues. Germline trimming cut 4 bases from V and 6 bases from J; bases unmatched to any gene: 4. In germline, CDR1 is LNHDA, CDR2 SQIVND (reference sequence). CDR3 nucleotide sequence: TGTGCCAGTAGTACAGGGGGCTCGGCCGGGGAGCTGTTTTTT. Amino acids: CASSTGGSAGELFF.

This chain joins TRBV9 and TRBJ2-5, with 12 bases lining up with TRBD2. The CDR3 is 16 residues long. The V segment lost 3 bases and the J segment 2 bases; nucleotides outside the gene matches: 5. Germline V CDR1 and CDR2: SGDLS, YYNGEE. CDR3 loop: CASSERLAGEQETQYF. In nucleotides, the CDR3 is TGTGCCAGCAGCGAAAGACTAGCGGGGGAGCAAGAGACCCAGTACTTC.

The J gene is TRBJ2-5, the V gene TRBV25-1, with a weak D call TRBD1 (6 bases). The CDR3 is 14 amino acids. Germline assignment: CDR1 MGHDK and CDR2 SYGVNS. V dropped 5 bases and J dropped 2 bases, with 12 bases sitting between them. The CDR3 region has the DNA TGTGCCAGCAGTAACACAGGGACACAAGAGACCCAGTACTTC. It yields the protein CASSNTGTQETQYF.

This chain connects TRBV6-1 to TRBJ1-2, with D possibly being TRBD1 (5 bases). V was trimmed by 1 base and J by 1 base, leaving 10 bases between them. Germline CDR1 and CDR2: MNHNS and SASEGT. The CDR3 has 15 residues. The CDR3 bases are TGTGCCAGCAGTGAAGAGGGGCTAGGTAACTATGGCTACACCTTC. Protein: CASSEEGLGNYGYTF.

The J gene is TRBJ2-7, the V gene TRBV12-5; a possible D gene is TRBD2 (6 bases). V was cut by 7 bases and J by 6 bases, with 19 bases left in between. CDR1 and CDR2 (germline): LGHNT, FRNRAP. CDR3 length: 14 amino acids. CDR3 region: CASAPRGWDSEQYF. DNA of the CDR3: TGTGCTAGTGCCCCGAGGGGATGGGACTCCGAGCAGTACTTC.

The chain employs TRBV11-2 and TRBJ2-5, with 10 positions matching TRBD2. The CDR3 is 13 amino acids. Germline V gene lookup returns CDR1 SGHAT and CDR2 FQNNGV. V lost 5 bases to trimming and J lost 9 bases; unmatched junction nucleotides: 6. The CDR3 region is CASSTLAGAPQYF. The DNA of the CDR3 is TGTGCCAGCAGCACTCTAGCGGGAGCACCCCAGTACTTC.

This chain joins TRBV5-4 and TRBJ1-1; TRBD1 is a possible D gene (6 bases). V gave up 3 bases and J gave up 4 bases, with 16 bases separating them. From germline, CDR1 is SGHNT and CDR2 YYREEE (reference sequence). The CDR3 has 15 residues. CDR3 protein: CASSSEGVGGTEAFF. The CDR3 bases are TGTGCCAGCAGCTCCGAGGGGGTTGGGGGCACTGAAGCTTTCTTT.

The chain recombines TRBV4-2 with TRBJ2-7; TRBD2 matches 14 bases. V lost 1 base to trimming and J lost 5 bases; unmatched junction nucleotides: 10. The CDR3 spans 18 residues. Germline V gene sequence: CDR1 LGHNA, CDR2 YNFKEQ. Written as DNA, the CDR3 is TGTGCCAGCAGCCAAGGACTAGCGGGAGGGCCGATGTTCGACGAGCAGTACTTC. Encoded protein: CASSQGLAGGPMFDEQYF.

The V and J genes are TRBV25-1 and TRBJ1-5; D is uncertain. Germline CDR1 MGHDK, CDR2 SYGVNS. With 1 base removed from V and 7 bases from J, the gap between germline ends came to 17 bases. This CDR3 spans 16 amino acids. The CDR3 here is CASSESELPKRQPQHF. CDR3 nucleotide sequence: TGTGCCAGCAGTGAATCTGAGTTACCCAAGAGACAGCCCCAGCATTTT.

This clone was seen more than once but under ten times. The rearrangement uses TRBV7-9 and TRBJ1-1; TRBD1 might be the D (6 bases). Germline V gene sequence: CDR1 SEHNR, CDR2 FQNEAQ (reference sequence). There are 14 residues in the CDR3. With 7 bases removed from V and 1 base from J, the gap between germline ends came to 13 bases. The CDR3: CASTRSTGNTEAFF. As DNA, the CDR3 is TGTGCCAGCACTCGATCGACAGGGAACACTGAAGCTTTCTTT. Supplemented by reference TRBV7-9 and TRBJ1-1, the full variable domain reads DTGVSQNPRHKITKRGQNVTFRCDPISEHNRLYWYRQTLGQGPEFLTYFQNEAQLEKSRLLSDRFSAERPKGSFSTLEIQRTEQGDSAMYLCASTRSTGNTEAFFGQGTRLTVV.

The chain carries TRBV20-1 and TRBJ2-1; D remains unclear. Between the trimmed V and J ends, which lost 5 bases and 3 bases, there was a span of 5 bases. The CDR3 length is 11 residues. In germline, CDR1 is DFQATT, CDR2 SNEGSKA (reference sequence). Here the CDR3 reads CSAPGYNEQFF. In DNA, the CDR3 is TGCAGTGCTCCAGGCTACAATGAGCAGTTCTTC.

This chain connects TRBV6-5 to TRBJ1-5; D gene ambiguous. Trimming took off 2 bases at V and 10 bases at J, with 12 bases between the two ends. The CDR3 is made up of 13 amino acids. The germline V gene encodes CDR1 MNHEY and CDR2 SVGAGI. The chain's CDR3 is CASSYVRTGPQHF. DNA of the CDR3: TGTGCCAGCAGTTACGTACGGACTGGTCCCCAGCATTTT.

The chain uses TRBV28 and TRBJ2-1; D unclear. This CDR3 is 14 amino acids long. In germline, CDR1 is MDHEN, CDR2 SYDVKM. V dropped 5 bases and J dropped 0 bases, with 8 bases sitting between them. The CDR3 reads CASSESSSYNEQFF. The CDR3, as DNA: TGTGCCAGCAGTGAGTCGAGCTCCTACAATGAGCAGTTCTTC.

As for this clone: A read error may be the cause here, since a much bigger clone is one base away. This sample also contains other DNA sequences that code for the same CDR3. The genes are TRBV27 and TRBJ1-1; a possible D gene is TRBD1 (5 bases). The V gene lost 2 bases and the J gene lost 1 base, with 5 bases spanning the gap. The CDR3 has 13 residues. Per the germline V gene, CDR1 is MNHEY and CDR2 is SMNVEV (reference sequence). CDR3 amino acids: CASSLQGNTEAFF. In DNA form, the CDR3 reads TGTGCCAGCAGTTTACAGGGGAACACTGAAGCTTTCTTT.

The CDR3 DNA is TGTGCCTGGGGAGTGGGGGCTAGCTCTGGAAACACCATATATTTT. Protein: CAWGVGASSGNTIYF. The rearrangement uses TRBV30 and TRBJ1-3; TRBD1 might be the D (6 bases). The CDR3 length is 15 residues. Germline-derived CDR1 and CDR2 are GTSNPN and SVGIG (reference sequence). V was pared by 5 bases and J by 0 bases, with 14 bases between.

The chain recombines TRBV11-2 with TRBJ2-3, with 7 positions matching TRBD2. CDR1 SGHAT and CDR2 FQNNGV come from the germline V gene. The V and J ends lost 5 bases and 6 bases, in that order; junction bases with no gene match: 17. This CDR3 is 17 amino acids long. Written as DNA, the CDR3 is TGTGCCAGCAGCCCCCGGGACTACCAAATTGGGTCGGATACGCAGTATTTT. Protein sequence: CASSPRDYQIGSDTQYF.

The rearrangement joins TRBV19 to TRBJ2-1; 11 bases are shared with TRBD1. The CDR3 has 15 amino acids. Per the germline V gene, CDR1 is LNHDA and CDR2 is SQIVND (reference sequence). The trim removed 3 bases at V and 3 bases at J, leaving 1 base unmatched. CDR3 nucleotides: TGTGCCAGTAGTATGGACAGGGGGCACTACAATGAGCAGTTCTTC. This codes for CASSMDRGHYNEQFF. The whole variable domain, filled in from reference TRBV19 and TRBJ2-1, reads DGGITQSPKYLFRKEGQNVTLSCEQNLNHDAMYWYRQDPGQGLRLIYYSQIVNDFQKGDIAEGYSVSREKKESFPLTVTSAQKNPTAFYLCASSMDRGHYNEQFFGPGTRLTVL.

V and J are TRBV9 and TRBJ1-1; unclear D gene. CDR1 and CDR2 (germline): SGDLS, YYNGEE. The CDR3 sequence is 15 residues long. Trimming stripped 4 bases from V and 10 bases from J, with 23 bases between. CDR3 bases: TGTGCCAGCAGCTCCCCGACCGGAGGTCTTATGGGAGCTTTCTTT. Encoded protein: CASSSPTGGLMGAFF.

This sequence joins TRBV19 and TRBJ2-7; D unclear. V was trimmed by 2 bases and J by 3 bases, leaving 8 bases between them. Germline loops: CDR1 LNHDA, CDR2 SQIVND (reference sequence). The CDR3 consists of 13 residues. The CDR3 nucleotides read TGTGCCAGTAGTATAACTGTCAACTACGAGCAGTACTTC. Translation gives CASSITVNYEQYF.

V gene TRBV19 combines with J gene TRBJ1-2; 9 bases are a match to TRBD1. This CDR3 has 17 amino acids. Germline CDR1 is LNHDA and CDR2 is SQIVND (reference sequence). V lost 2 bases, J lost 0 bases, and 7 bases stayed unmatched. The CDR3 bases are TGTGCCAGTAGTATACGCGACAGGGGGGAGGCTAACTATGGCTACACCTTC. Residues: CASSIRDRGEANYGYTF.

This chain connects TRBV6-1 to TRBJ2-7; D possibly corresponds to TRBD1 (5 bases). V gave up 5 bases and J gave up 1 base, with 12 bases separating them. The CDR3 contains 14 residues. Per germline, CDR1 MNHNS and CDR2 SASEGT. CDR3 bases: TGTGCCAGCAGTCCTTTAGGGGCTTCCTACGAGCAGTACTTC. Its protein product is CASSPLGASYEQYF.